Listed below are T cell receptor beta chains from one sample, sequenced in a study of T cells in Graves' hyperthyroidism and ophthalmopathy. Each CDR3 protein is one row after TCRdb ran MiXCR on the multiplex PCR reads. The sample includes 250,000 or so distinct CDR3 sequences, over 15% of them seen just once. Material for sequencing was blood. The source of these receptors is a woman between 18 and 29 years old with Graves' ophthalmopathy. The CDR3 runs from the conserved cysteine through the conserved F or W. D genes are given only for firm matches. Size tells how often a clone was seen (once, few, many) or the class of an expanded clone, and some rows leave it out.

CASSPGLAGDNEQFF	TGTGCCAGCTCACCAGGACTAGCGGGAGACAATGAGCAGTTCTTC	TRBV18	TRBJ2-1	many	TRBD2
CASSLGQADEQYF	TGCGCCAGCAGCTTGGGACAGGCCGACGAGCAGTACTTC	TRBV5-1	TRBJ2-7	many	NA
CSVTRETQYF	TGCAGCGTGACCCGAGAGACCCAGTACTTC	TRBV29-1	TRBJ2-5	few	NA
CASSGTSSSTDTQYF	TGTGCCAGCAGCGGGACTAGCTCCAGCACAGATACGCAGTATTTT	TRBV27	TRBJ2-3	many	TRBD2
CASSERGGPTGELFF	TGTGCCAGCAGTGAAAGGGGTGGGCCCACCGGGGAGCTGTTTTTT	TRBV6-1	TRBJ2-2	many	NA
CASKVGAGANVLTF	TGTGCCAGCAAAGTCGGCGCTGGGGCCAACGTCCTGACTTTC	TRBV14	TRBJ2-6	few	NA
CASSQPGQANYGYTF	TGTGCCAGCAGCCAACCGGGACAGGCCAACTATGGCTACACCTTC	TRBV13	TRBJ1-2	many	TRBD1
CASSYLPGRSYNEQFF	TGTGCCAGCAGTTACCTACCAGGGCGCTCCTACAATGAGCAGTTCTTC	TRBV6-2/TRBV6-3	TRBJ2-1	many	NA
CAISEPDRIRQGIYGYTF	TGTGCCATCAGTGAGCCCGATAGAATACGACAGGGTATTTATGGCTACACCTTC	TRBV10-3	TRBJ1-2	many	TRBD1
CASSLWTGGHTDTQYF	TGTGCCAGCAGCTTATGGACGGGGGGGCACACAGATACGCAGTATTTT	TRBV11-3	TRBJ2-3	many	TRBD2
CATSRDRAVQPQHF	TGTGCCACCAGCAGAGACAGGGCCGTTCAGCCCCAGCATTTT	TRBV15	TRBJ1-5	many	NA
CASSPRRTSGGGNEQYF	TGTGCCAGCAGCCCACGCCGTACTAGCGGGGGTGGGAACGAGCAGTACTTC	TRBV3-1	TRBJ2-7	NA	TRBD2
CASRQKGGVYGYTF	TGTGCCAGCAGGCAGAAGGGGGGCGTCTATGGCTACACCTTC	TRBV2	TRBJ1-2	many	NA
CASSEEADPLIYSYNEQFF	TGTGCCAGCAGTGAAGAGGCGGACCCACTGATTTACTCCTACAATGAGCAGTTCTTC	TRBV6-1	TRBJ2-1	NA	NA
CASSQVDLVSYNEQFF	TGCGCCAGCAGCCAAGTCGATCTAGTTTCGTACAATGAGCAGTTCTTC	TRBV4-1	TRBJ2-1	many	NA
CSVSYPGTSGRPTGTQYF	TGCAGCGTCTCCTACCCCGGGACTAGCGGGAGGCCGACAGGAACGCAGTATTTT	TRBV29-1	TRBJ2-3	NA	TRBD2
CASSEDRVGSNQPQHF	TGTGCCAGCAGCGAAGACAGGGTTGGTAGCAATCAGCCCCAGCATTTT	TRBV2	TRBJ1-5	many	TRBD1
CASSQEPMGSSQETQYF	TGCGCCAGCAGCCAAGAACCGATGGGCTCCAGCCAAGAGACCCAGTACTTC	TRBV4-1	TRBJ2-5	many	NA
CASSLYPAYGYTF	TGTGCCAGCAGCCTTTACCCCGCTTATGGCTACACCTTC	TRBV7-2	TRBJ1-2	many	NA
CAISDSQGTDTQYF	TGTGCCATCAGTGATTCCCAGGGAACAGATACGCAGTATTTT	TRBV10-3	TRBJ2-3	many	NA
CASSLARQPREQYF	TGTGCCAGCAGCTTAGCGCGGCAACCGAGGGAGCAGTACTTC	TRBV7-9	TRBJ2-7	few	NA
CASSSGQNSYNEQFF	TGTGCCAGCAGTTCCGGACAAAATTCCTACAATGAGCAGTTCTTC	TRBV28	TRBJ2-1	many	NA
CASSPGIEARETQYF	TGTGCCAGCAGCCCGGGGATCGAGGCGCGGGAGACCCAGTACTTC	TRBV5-4	TRBJ2-5	many	NA
CASRPREDQPQHF	TGTGCCAGTAGACCCAGGGAAGATCAGCCCCAGCATTTT	TRBV19	TRBJ1-5	many	NA
CASSFLADRYEQYF	TGTGCCAGCAGCTTCCTCGCGGACAGGTACGAGCAGTACTTC	TRBV7-2	TRBJ2-7	many	TRBD1
CASSLLRRTSRENNEQFF	TGTGCCAGCAGCCTACTAAGGAGGACTAGCCGAGAAAACAATGAGCAGTTCTTC	TRBV3-1	TRBJ2-1	many	TRBD2